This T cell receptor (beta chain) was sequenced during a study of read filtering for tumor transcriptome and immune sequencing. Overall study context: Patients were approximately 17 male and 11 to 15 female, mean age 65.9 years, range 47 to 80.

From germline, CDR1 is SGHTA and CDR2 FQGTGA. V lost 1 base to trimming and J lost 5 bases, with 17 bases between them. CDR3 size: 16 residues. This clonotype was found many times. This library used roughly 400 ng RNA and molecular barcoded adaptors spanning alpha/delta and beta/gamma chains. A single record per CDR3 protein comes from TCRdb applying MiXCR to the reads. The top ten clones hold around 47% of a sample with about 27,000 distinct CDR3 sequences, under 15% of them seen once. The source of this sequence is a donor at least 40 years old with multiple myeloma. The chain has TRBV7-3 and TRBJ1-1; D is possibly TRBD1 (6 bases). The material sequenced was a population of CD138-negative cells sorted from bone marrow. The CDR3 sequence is CASSLNSPGQGTEAFF. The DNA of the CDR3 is TGTGCCAGCAGCTTAAACTCGCCAGGGCAGGGGACTGAAGCTTTCTTT.